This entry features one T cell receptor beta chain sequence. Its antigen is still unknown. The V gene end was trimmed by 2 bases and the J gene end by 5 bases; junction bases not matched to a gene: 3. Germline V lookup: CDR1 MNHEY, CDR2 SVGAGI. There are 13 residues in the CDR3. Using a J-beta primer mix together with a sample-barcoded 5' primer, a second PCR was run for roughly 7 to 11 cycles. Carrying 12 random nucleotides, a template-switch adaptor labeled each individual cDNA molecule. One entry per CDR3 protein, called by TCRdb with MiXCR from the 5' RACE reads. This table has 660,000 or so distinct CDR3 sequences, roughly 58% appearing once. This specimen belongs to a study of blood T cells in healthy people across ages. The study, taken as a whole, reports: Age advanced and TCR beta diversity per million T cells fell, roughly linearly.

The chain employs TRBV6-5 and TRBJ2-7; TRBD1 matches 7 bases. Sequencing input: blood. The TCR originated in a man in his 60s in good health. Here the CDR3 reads CASSYAQGDEQYF. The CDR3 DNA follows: TGTGCCAGCAGTTACGCCCAGGGGGACGAGCAGTACTTC.